This TCR beta chain was recovered during a study of control samples from healthy donors and cancer patients. The assay was immunoSEQ multiplex PCR, and TCRdb's table has in-frame clones only and misses some. The repertoire holds around 100,000 clones, with roughly 84% as singletons. Looked up from germline, CDR1 is MNHEY and CDR2 is SVGEGT. The CDR3 loop spans 14 amino acids. Losses at the gene ends were 4 bases for V and 1 base for J; bases not matched to a gene: 3. The chain combines TRBV6-2 or TRBV6-3 with TRBJ2-5, with 7 bases fitting TRBD1. The sequence derives from a woman aged 45 to 65 in good health. Sequencing was done on a sample of blood. The CDR3: CASSFWDSQETQYF. The CDR3 region has the DNA TGTGCCAGCAGTTTCTGGGACAGCCAAGAGACCCAGTACTTC.